The entry that follows covers one TCR beta chain sequence. This sample was included in a study of blood T cell repertoires in COVID-19. The overall study: The analysed material was cDNA or gDNA that came from T cells, B-cell-depleted T cells, or PBMCs.

As handled by the study authors: Counts of nucleated cells, estimated from reference gene primer amplification, were obtained. Assay used: immunoSEQ multiplex PCR; TCRdb lists only in-frame clones, some missing. The V and J calls and the clone size are those of that table, but D and trimming were determined from the DNA. The sample lists a few hundred thousand clones, 87% occurring once. CDR1 and CDR2 (germline): MNHEY, SVGAGI. Trimming took off 3 bases at V and 9 bases at J, with 9 bases between the two ends. This CDR3 spans 13 amino acids. Participant ages covered about 18 to 89 years across 24 US areas. Two negative PCRs, clearance, or symptom resolution characterized the recovered Cohort 3 donors.

V gene TRBV6-5 combines with J gene TRBJ1-6, with D unresolved. The receptor comes from a woman younger than 35 who had recovered from COVID-19. Material: PBMCs or T cells enriched from blood (not recorded which). The CDR3 DNA is TGTGCCAGCAGTTATAGTAGCGGTTCACCCCTCCACTTT. It yields the protein CASSYSSGSPLHF.